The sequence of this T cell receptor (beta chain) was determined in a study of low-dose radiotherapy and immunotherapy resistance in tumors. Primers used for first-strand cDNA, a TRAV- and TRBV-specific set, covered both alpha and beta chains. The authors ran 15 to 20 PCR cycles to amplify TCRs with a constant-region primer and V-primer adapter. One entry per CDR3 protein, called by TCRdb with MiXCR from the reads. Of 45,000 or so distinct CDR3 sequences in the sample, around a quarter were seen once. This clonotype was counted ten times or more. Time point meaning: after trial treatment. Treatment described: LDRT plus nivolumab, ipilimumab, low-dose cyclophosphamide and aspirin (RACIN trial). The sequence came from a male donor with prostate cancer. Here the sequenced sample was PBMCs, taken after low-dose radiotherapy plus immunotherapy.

CDR3 DNA: TGTGCCAGTAGGGGGGGGTGGAATGAGCAGTTCTTC. The encoded protein is CASRGGWNEQFF. The chain carries TRBV19 and TRBJ2-1, with 7 nucleotides matching TRBD2. V trimming: 6 bases; J trimming: 7 bases; junction bases outside the gene matches: 3. The CDR3 is 12 amino acids. Germline V gene sequence: CDR1 LNHDA, CDR2 SQIVND (reference sequence).